The sequence of this T cell receptor (beta chain) was determined in a study of cytomegalovirus exposure and HLA in healthy donors. Findings and caveats of the study: Later analysis showed most CMV-associated TCR beta chains appearing HLA-restricted. Owing to their indistinguishability, certain V segments, notably TRBV6-2 and TRBV6-3, were excluded.

The PCR used 60 Vbeta and 13 Jbeta primers. Assay: immunoSEQ multiplex PCR; the TCRdb copy retains only in-frame clones and omits some. The table shows 100,000 to 150,000 clones, with 80% occurring only once. Concerning this clone: Its antigen remains unknown.

Germline lookup yields CDR1 MNHNS and CDR2 SASEGT. The junction had 6 bases not matched to a gene; V was cut back by 6 bases and J by 5 bases. This CDR3 spans 13 amino acids. Specimen: PBMCs. The chain employs TRBV6-1 and TRBJ2-5, with 7 positions matching TRBD2. The sequence was obtained from a man aged 30 to 39 in good health and CMV-seropositive. DNA for the CDR3: TGTGCCAGCAGCTGGACTAGGGGCGAGACCCAGTACTTC. Its translation is CASSWTRGETQYF.